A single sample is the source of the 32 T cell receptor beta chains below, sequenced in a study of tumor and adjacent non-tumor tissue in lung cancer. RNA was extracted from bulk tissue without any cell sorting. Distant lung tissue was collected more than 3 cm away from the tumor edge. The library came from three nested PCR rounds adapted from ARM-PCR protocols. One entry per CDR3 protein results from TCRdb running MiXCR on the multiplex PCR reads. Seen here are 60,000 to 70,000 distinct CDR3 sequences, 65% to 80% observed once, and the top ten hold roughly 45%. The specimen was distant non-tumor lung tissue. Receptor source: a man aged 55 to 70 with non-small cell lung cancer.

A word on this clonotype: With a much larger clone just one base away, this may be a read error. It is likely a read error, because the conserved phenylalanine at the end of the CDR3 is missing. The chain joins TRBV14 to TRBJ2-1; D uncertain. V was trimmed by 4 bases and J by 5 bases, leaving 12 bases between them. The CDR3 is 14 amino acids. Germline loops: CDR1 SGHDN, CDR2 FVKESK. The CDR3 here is CASSRDLSDNEQFC. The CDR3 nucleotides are TGTGCCAGCAGCCGAGACTTGTCCGACAATGAGCAGTTCTGC.

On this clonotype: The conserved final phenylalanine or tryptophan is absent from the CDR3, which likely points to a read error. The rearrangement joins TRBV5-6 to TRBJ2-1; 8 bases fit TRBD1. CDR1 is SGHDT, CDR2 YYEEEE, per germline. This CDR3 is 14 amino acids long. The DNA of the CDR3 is TGTGCCAGCCGAGGGGACAGGAACTACTATGAGCAGTTCATC. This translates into CASRGDRNYYEQFI.

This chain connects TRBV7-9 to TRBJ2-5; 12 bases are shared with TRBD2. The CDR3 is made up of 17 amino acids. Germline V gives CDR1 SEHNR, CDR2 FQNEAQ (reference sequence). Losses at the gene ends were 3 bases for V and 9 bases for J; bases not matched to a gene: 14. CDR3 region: CASSFPTSGSTGGSQYF. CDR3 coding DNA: TGTGCCAGCAGCTTCCCGACTAGCGGGAGCACCGGGGGGTCCCAGTACTTC. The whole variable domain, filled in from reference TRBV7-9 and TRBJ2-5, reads DTGVSQNPRHKITKRGQNVTFRCDPISEHNRLYWYRQTLGQGPEFLTYFQNEAQLEKSRLLSDRFSAERPKGSFSTLEIQRTEQGDSAMYLCASSFPTSGSTGGSQYFGPGTRLLVL.

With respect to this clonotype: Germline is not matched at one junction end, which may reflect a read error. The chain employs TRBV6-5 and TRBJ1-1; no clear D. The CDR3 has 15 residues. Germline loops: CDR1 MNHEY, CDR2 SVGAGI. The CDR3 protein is CASSYGSQVSTEAFF. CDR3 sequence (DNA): TGTGCTAGCAGTTACGGCAGTCAGGTGTCCACTGAAGCCTTCTTT.

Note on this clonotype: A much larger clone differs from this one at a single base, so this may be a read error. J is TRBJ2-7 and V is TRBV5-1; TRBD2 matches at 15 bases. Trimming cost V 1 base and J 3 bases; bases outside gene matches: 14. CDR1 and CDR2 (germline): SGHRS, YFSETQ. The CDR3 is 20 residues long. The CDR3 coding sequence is TGCGCCAGCAGCTTGAATGCAGGGACTAGCGGGAGGATAAGCTTCTACGAGCAGTACTTC. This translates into CASSLNAGTSGRISFYEQYF.

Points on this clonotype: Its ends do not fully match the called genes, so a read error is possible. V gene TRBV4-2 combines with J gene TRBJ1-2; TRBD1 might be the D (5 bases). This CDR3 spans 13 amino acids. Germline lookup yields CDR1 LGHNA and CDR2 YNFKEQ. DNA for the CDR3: TGTGCCAGCAGCCAGAGTCCGGGGGATGGCTTCACCTTC. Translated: CASSQSPGDGFTF.

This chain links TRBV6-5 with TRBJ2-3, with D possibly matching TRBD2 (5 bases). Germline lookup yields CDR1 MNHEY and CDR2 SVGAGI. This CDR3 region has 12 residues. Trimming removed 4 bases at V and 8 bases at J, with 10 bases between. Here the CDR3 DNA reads TGTGCCAGCAGTTCCCAAGAGGGTACGCAGTATTTT. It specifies CASSSQEGTQYF.

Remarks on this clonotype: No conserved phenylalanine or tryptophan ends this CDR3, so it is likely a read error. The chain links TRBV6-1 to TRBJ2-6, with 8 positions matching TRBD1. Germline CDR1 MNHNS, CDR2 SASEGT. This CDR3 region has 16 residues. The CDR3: CTSNQGAFSGANVLTY. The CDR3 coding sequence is TGTACCAGCAATCAGGGGGCATTCTCTGGGGCCAACGTCCTGACTTAC.

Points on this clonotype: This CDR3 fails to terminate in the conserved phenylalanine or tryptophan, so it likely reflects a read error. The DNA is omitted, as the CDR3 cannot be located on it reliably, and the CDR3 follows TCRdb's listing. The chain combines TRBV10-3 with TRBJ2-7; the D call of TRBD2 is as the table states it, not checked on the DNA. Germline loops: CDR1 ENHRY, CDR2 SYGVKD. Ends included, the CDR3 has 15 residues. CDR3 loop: CAIRRRRDTTDEQYL.

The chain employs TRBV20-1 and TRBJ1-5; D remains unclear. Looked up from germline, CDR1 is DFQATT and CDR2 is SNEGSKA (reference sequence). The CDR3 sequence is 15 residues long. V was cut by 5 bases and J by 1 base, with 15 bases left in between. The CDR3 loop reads CSAEAWFDSNQPQHF. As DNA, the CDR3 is TGCAGTGCTGAGGCATGGTTTGACAGCAATCAGCCCCAGCATTTT.

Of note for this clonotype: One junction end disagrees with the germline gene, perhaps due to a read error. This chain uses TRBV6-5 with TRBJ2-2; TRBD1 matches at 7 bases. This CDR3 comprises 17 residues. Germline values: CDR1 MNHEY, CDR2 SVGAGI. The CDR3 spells CANSPLLQGVTTGELFF. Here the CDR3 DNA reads TGTGCCAACAGTCCCCTACTCCAGGGGGTAACCACCGGGGAGCTGTTTTTT.

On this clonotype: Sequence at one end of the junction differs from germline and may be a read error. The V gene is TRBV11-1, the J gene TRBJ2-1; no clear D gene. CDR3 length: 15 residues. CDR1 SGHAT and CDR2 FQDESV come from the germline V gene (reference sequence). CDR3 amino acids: CASSFDTYSTTQQFF. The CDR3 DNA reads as TGTGCCAGCAGCTTCGACACCTATAGCACCACTCAGCAGTTCTTT.

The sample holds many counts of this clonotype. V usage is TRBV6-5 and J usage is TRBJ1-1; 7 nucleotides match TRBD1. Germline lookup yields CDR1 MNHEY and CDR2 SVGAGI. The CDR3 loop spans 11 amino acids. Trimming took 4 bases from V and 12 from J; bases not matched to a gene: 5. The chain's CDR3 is CASSWGQRTFF. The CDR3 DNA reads TGTGCCAGCAGTTGGGGACAGAGAACTTTCTTT.

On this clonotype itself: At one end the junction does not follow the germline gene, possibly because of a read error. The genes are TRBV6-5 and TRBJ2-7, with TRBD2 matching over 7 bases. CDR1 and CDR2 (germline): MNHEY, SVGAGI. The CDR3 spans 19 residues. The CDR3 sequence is CACSYYTPNLAVRHYEQYF. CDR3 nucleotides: TGTGCCTGCAGTTACTACACACCCAACCTAGCGGTACGACACTACGAGCAGTACTTC.

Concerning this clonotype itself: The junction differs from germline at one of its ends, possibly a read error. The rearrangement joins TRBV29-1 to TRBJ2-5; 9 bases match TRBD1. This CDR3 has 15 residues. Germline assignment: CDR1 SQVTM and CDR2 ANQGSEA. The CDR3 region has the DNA TGTAGCGCCATCGGACAGGGGCGCGTAGCAGAGACCCGGTACTTC. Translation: CSAIGQGRVAETRYF. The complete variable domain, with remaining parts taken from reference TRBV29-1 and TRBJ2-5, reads SAVISQKPSRDICQRGTSLTIQCQVDSQVTMMFWYRQQPGQSLTLIATANQGSEATYESGFVIDKFPISRPNLTFSTLTVSNMSPEDSSIYLCSAIGQGRVAETRYFGPGTRLLVL.

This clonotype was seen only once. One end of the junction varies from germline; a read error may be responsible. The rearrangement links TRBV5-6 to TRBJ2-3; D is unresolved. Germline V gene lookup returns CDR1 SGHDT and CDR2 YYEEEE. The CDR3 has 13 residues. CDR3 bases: TGTACCAGCAACGAGATGACGGCAGATACGCAGTATTTT. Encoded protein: CTSNEMTADTQYF.

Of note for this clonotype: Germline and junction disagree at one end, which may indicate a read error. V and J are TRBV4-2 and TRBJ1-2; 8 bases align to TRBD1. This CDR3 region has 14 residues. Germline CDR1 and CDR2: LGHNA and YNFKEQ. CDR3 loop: CASSQDQGANGYTF. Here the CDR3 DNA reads TGTGCCAGCAGCCAAGATCAGGGGGCAAATGGCTACACCTTT.

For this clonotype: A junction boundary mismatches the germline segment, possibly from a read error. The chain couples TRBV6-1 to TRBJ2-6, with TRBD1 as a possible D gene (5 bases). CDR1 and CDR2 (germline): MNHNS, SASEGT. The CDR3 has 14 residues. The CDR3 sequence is CACSDNSGANILTF. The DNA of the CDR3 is TGTGCCTGCAGTGATAACTCTGGGGCCAACATCCTGACTTTC.

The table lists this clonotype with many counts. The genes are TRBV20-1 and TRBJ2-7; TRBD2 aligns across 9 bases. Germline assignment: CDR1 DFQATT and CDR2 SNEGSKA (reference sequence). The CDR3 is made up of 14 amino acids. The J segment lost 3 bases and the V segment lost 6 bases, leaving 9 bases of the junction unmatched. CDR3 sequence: CSAKPSGNYYEQYF. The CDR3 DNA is TGCAGTGCCAAACCTAGCGGGAATTACTACGAGCAGTACTTC.

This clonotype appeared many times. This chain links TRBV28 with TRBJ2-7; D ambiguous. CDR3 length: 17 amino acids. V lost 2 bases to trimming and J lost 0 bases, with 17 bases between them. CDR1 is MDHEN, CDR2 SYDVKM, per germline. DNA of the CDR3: TGTGCCAGCAGTTTAGTTGGTATAGCCCCTAACTCCTACGAGCAGTACTTC. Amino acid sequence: CASSLVGIAPNSYEQYF.

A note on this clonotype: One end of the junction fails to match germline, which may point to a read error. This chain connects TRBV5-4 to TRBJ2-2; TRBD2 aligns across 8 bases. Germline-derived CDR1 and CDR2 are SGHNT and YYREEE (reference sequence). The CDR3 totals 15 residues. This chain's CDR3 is CASSFLAGKTGELFF. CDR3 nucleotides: TGTGCAAGCAGCTTCTTAGCGGGGAAAACCGGGGAGCTGTTTTTT.

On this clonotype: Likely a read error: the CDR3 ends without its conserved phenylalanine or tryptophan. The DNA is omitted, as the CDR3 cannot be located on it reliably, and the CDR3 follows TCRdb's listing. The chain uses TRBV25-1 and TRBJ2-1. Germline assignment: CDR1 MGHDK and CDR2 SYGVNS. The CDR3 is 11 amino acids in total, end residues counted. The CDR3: CASSKGVEQSL.

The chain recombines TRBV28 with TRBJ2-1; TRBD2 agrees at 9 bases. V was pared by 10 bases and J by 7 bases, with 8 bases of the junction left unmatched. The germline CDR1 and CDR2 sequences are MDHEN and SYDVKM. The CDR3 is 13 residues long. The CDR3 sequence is CANRTSVINEQFF. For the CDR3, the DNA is TGTGCCAACAGGACTAGCGTGATTAATGAGCAGTTCTTC.

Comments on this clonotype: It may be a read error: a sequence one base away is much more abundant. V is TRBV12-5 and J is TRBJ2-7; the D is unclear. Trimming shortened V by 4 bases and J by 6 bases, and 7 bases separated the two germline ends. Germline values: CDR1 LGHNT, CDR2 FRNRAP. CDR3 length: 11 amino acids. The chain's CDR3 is CASGSAREQYF. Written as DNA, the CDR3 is TGTGCTAGTGGTTCTGCTCGCGAGCAGTACTTC.

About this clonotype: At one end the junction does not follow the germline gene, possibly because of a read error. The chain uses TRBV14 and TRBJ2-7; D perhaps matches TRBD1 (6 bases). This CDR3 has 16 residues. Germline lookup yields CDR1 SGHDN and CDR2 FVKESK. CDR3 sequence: CASSQDLGASRIEQYF. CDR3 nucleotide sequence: TGTGCTAGCAGCCAAGATTTGGGGGCTTCGCGGATCGAGCAGTACTTC. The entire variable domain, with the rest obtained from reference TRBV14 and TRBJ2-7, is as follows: EAGVTQFPSHSVIEKGQTVTLRCDPISGHDNLYWYRRVMGKEIKFLLHFVKESKQDESGMPNNRFLAERTGGTYSTLKVQPAELEDSGVYFCASSQDLGASRIEQYFGPGTRLTVT.

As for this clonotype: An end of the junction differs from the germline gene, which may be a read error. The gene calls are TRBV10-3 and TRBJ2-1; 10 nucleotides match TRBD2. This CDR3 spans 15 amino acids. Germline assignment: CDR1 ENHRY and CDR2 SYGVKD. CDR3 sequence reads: CDISESITSGIEQFF. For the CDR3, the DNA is TGTGACATCAGTGAGTCGATCACTAGCGGGATTGAACAGTTCTTC.

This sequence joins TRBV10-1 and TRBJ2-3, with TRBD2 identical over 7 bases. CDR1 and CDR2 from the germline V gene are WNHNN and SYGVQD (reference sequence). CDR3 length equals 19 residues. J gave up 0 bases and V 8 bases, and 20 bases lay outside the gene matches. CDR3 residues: CASRAAGLTGGVSTDTQYF. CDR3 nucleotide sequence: TGCGCCAGCCGTGCGGCGGGACTAACGGGAGGCGTGAGCACAGATACGCAGTATTTT.

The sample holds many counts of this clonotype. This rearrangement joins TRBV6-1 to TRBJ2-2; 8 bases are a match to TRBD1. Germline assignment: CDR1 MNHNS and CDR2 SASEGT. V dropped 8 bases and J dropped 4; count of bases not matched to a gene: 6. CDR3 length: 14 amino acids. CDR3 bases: TGTGCCAGCCAGACAGGGGCGCTCACCGGGGAGCTGTTTTTT. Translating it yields CASQTGALTGELFF.

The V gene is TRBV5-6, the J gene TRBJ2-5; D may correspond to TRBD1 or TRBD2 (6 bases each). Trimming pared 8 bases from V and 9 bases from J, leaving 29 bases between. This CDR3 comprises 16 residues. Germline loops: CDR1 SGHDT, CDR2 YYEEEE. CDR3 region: CARSMGGTHRVRAQYF. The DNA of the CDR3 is TGTGCCAGAAGCATGGGGGGCACACACAGGGTGCGGGCCCAGTACTTC. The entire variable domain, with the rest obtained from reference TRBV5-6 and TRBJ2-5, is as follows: DAGVTQSPTHLIKTRGQQVTLRCSPKSGHDTVSWYQQALGQGPQFIFQYYEEEERQRGNFPDRFSGHQFPNYSSELNVNALLLGDSALYLCARSMGGTHRVRAQYFGPGTRLLVL.

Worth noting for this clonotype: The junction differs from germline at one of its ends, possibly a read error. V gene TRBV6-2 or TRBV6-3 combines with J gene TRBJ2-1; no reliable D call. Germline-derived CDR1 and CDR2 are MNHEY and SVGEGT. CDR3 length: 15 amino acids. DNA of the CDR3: TGTGCAAGCAGTTACTCCGGACCAGTCAACGATGAGCAGTTCTTC. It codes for CASSYSGPVNDEQFF.

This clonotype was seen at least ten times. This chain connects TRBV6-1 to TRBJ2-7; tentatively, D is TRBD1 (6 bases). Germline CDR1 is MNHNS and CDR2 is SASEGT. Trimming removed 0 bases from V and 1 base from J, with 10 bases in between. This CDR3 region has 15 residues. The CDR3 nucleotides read TGTGCCAGCAGTGAAGCCCGTGGACAGTCCTACGAGCAGTACTTC. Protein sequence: CASSEARGQSYEQYF.

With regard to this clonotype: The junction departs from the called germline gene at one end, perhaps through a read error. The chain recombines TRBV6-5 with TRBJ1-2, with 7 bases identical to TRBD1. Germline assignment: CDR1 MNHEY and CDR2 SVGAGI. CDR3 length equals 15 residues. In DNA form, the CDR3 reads TGTACCAGCAGTTTAGAGCATGGGGGACAGACTGGCTACACCTTC. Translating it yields CTSSLEHGGQTGYTF.